These T cell receptor beta chains were read from a single sample in a study of blood T cell repertoires in COVID-19. The data were produced by immunoSEQ multiplex PCR, yet TCRdb's version contains in-frame clones alone and is incomplete. The table has more than 95,000 clones, 80% to 90% seen once. The specimen was peripheral blood. The receptors were gathered from a man in his 70s who had recovered from COVID-19. Both conserved end residues are part of each CDR3. A D gene is named only where the DNA matches it firmly. Clone size is not always given. Where it is, it says once, few, many or a class for expanded clones.

V	size	J	D	CDR3	DNA
TRBV28	once	TRBJ1-2	TRBD1	CASSFLTGTGGGGYTF	TGTGCCAGCAGTTTCTTAACCGGGACAGGGGGCGGTGGCTACACCTTC
TRBV19	once	TRBJ1-2	TRBD1	CASRTTGGNYGYTF	TGTGCCAGTAGAACGACAGGGGGGAACTATGGCTACACCTTC
TRBV5-1	few	TRBJ1-2	NA	CASSPGRADYGYTF	TGCGCCAGCAGCCCGGGGAGGGCAGACTATGGCTACACCTTC
TRBV6-5	few	TRBJ2-7	TRBD2	CASRRSSGASYEQYF	TGTGCCAGCAGACGAAGTAGCGGGGCATCCTACGAGCAGTACTTC
TRBV5-1	NA	TRBJ2-3	TRBD2	CASSWTPKERGGDTQYF	TGCGCCAGCAGCTGGACCCCCAAGGAGCGGGGGGGGGATACGCAGTATTTT
TRBV4-3	once	TRBJ2-7	TRBD2	CASSQFASGATSYEQYF	TGCGCCAGCAGCCAATTCGCTAGCGGGGCAACCTCCTACGAGCAGTACTTC
TRBV2	NA	TRBJ1-2	NA	CASSEARGGYGYTF	TGTGCCAGCAGTGAAGCGCGAGGGGGCTATGGCTACACCTTC
TRBV19	NA	TRBJ2-1	NA	CASSYRSPYEQFF	TGTGCCAGTAGTTACCGGAGTCCCTATGAGCAGTTCTTC
TRBV4-1	NA	TRBJ2-7	TRBD1	CASSQDHADRGHEQYF	TGCGCCAGCAGCCAAGATCACGCGGACAGGGGCCACGAGCAGTACTTC
TRBV5-5	NA	TRBJ2-7	TRBD1	CASRQGPSSYEQYF	TGTGCCAGCCGACAGGGGCCGAGCTCCTACGAGCAGTACTTC
TRBV6-6	NA	TRBJ1-2	TRBD1	CASSTGGGMTNYGYTF	TGTGCCAGCAGCACAGGGGGCGGGATGACTAACTATGGCTACACCTTC
TRBV28	few	TRBJ1-6	NA	CASSLREAALHF	TGTGCCAGCAGTCTCAGAGAGGCAGCCCTCCACTTT
TRBV27	few	TRBJ2-7	TRBD1	CASRYRGSYEQYF	TGTGCCAGCAGGTACAGGGGATCCTACGAGCAGTACTTC
TRBV6-6	NA	TRBJ2-1	NA	CASSRTTGSYNEQFF	TGTGCCAGCAGTCGGACGACGGGATCCTACAATGAGCAGTTCTTC
TRBV27	NA	TRBJ2-3	NA	CASTELGSTDTQYF	TGTGCCAGCACTGAACTCGGGAGCACAGATACGCAGTATTTT
TRBV6-4	NA	TRBJ2-7	TRBD2	CASSGGLASYEQYF	TGTGCCAGCAGTGGTGGACTAGCCTCCTACGAGCAGTACTTC
TRBV24-1	NA	TRBJ2-1	TRBD2	CATSDVPGTRAYNEQFF	TGTGCCACCAGTGACGTACCCGGGACTAGGGCCTACAATGAGCAGTTCTTC
TRBV9	once	TRBJ1-3	TRBD1	CASSDHRDRVPGNTIYF	TGTGCCAGCAGCGATCACCGGGACAGGGTACCCGGAAACACCATATATTTT
TRBV28	NA	TRBJ1-2	TRBD1	CASSLAVTGAGGYTF	TGTGCCAGCAGTTTAGCGGTGACAGGGGCTGGCGGCTACACCTTC
TRBV5-8	NA	TRBJ1-5	TRBD1	CASTPGQGAYWPQHF	TGTGCCAGCACCCCGGGACAGGGGGCGTATTGGCCCCAGCATTTT
TRBV27	NA	TRBJ1-5	TRBD1	CASSDRGGGYQPQHF	TGTGCCAGCAGTGACAGGGGAGGTGGCTATCAGCCCCAGCATTTT
TRBV11-2	NA	TRBJ1-6	NA	CASSKRSSYNSPLHF	TGTGCCAGCAGCAAGCGCAGCTCCTATAATTCACCCCTCCACTTT
TRBV2	NA	TRBJ1-1	TRBD1	CASSWTGNTEAFF	TGTGCCAGCAGTTGGACAGGGAACACTGAAGCTTTCTTT
TRBV9	once	TRBJ1-3	NA	CASSVEQPSSGNTIYF	TGTGCCAGCAGCGTAGAACAGCCAAGCTCTGGAAACACCATATATTTT
TRBV19	NA	TRBJ2-1	TRBD2	CASTTAGESWWSYNEQFF	TGTGCCAGTACCACAGCGGGGGAGAGTTGGTGGTCCTACAATGAGCAGTTCTTC
TRBV3-1/TRBV3-2	once	TRBJ2-3	TRBD1	CASSQTTGSKTDTQYF	TGTGCCAGCAGCCAGACGACAGGGAGTAAAACAGATACGCAGTATTTT
TRBV6-2/TRBV6-3	NA	TRBJ1-2	NA	CASSPREEGYTF	TGTGCCAGCAGTCCCAGGGAGGAAGGCTACACCTTC
TRBV7-2	NA	TRBJ2-1	NA	CASSLGAGQEQFF	TGTGCCAGCAGCTTAGGAGCAGGCCAAGAGCAGTTCTTC